This TCR beta chain was obtained from a study of T-cell memory formation after mild COVID-19. Study as a whole: TCR clustering was largely donor specific. General study findings and limits: The study found contracting CD4+ clones mainly in CM and EM and contracting CD8+ clones in EMRA. Pre-infection memory carried some responding clones, suggesting that cross-reactive memory joined.

On this clonotype itself: What it binds is not known.

The 5'RACE method, run with constant-segment primers, produced TCR alpha and TCR beta cDNA libraries (carrying sample barcodes and UMIs). TCRdb called the 5' RACE reads again in MiXCR, with one record for every CDR3 protein. The data hold a few hundred thousand distinct CDR3 sequences, with around 28% observed a single time. This sequence was found in an adult woman who had mild COVID-19 (a few samples of this study predate the infection). Cell type and time point are not known. Sequencing was done on a sample of PBMCs or a T cell subset sorted from them (not recorded which).

In DNA, the CDR3 is TGTGCCAGTAGTATTCGGCTAGCAGACTACGAGCAGTACTTC. Its translation: CASSIRLADYEQYF. The chain links TRBV19 to TRBJ2-7, with a possible D match to TRBD2 (5 bases). The CDR3 totals 14 residues. CDR1 and CDR2 (germline): LNHDA, SQIVND (reference sequence). The germline V and J ends were trimmed by 3 bases and 3 bases, with 12 bases remaining between them.